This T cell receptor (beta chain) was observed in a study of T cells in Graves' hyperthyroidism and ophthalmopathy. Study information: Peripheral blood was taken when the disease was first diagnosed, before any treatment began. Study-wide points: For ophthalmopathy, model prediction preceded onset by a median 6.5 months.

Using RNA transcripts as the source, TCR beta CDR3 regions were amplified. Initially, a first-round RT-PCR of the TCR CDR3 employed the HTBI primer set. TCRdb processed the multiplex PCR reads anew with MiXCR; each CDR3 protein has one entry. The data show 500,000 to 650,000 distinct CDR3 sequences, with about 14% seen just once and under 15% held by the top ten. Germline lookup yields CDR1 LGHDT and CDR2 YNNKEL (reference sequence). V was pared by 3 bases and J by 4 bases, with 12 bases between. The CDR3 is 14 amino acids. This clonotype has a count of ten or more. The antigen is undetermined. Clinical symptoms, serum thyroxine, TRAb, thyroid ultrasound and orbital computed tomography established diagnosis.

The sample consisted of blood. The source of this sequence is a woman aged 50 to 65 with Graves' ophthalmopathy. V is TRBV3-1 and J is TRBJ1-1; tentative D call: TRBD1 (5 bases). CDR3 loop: CASSQERGVTEAFF. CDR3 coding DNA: TGTGCCAGCAGCCAGGAGAGGGGTGTCACTGAAGCTTTCTTT.